These 16 T cell receptor beta chains were sequenced from one sample in a study of identical twins. TCRdb re-derived calls from the 5' RACE reads in MiXCR, one entry per CDR3 protein. The table includes 500,000 to 600,000 distinct CDR3 sequences, roughly 21% detected once. A further study also used this sample, focusing on T cells expressing NK-cell markers.

The sample taken for sequencing was CD4+ T cells sorted from blood. These receptors came from a woman under 30 in good health.

This clonotype was detected only a few times. The rearrangement uses TRBV3-1 and TRBJ2-4; 7 nucleotides agree with TRBD2. The V segment lost 0 bases and the J segment 4 bases; nucleotides outside the gene matches: 12. Germline assignment: CDR1 LGHDT and CDR2 YNNKEL (reference sequence). This CDR3 region has 18 residues. CDR3 DNA sequence: TGTGCCAGCAGCCAAGATGTGGGGCTAGCGCGGGGGAAAAACATTCAGTACTTC. It codes for CASSQDVGLARGKNIQYF.

This clonotype was seen only a few times. The chain joins TRBV5-1 to TRBJ2-7; D call uncertain. Trimming took 1 base from V and 2 from J, leaving 10 bases between them. Germline V gives CDR1 SGHRS, CDR2 YFSETQ. This CDR3 region has 14 residues. This CDR3 reads CASSLSPETYEQYF. CDR3 DNA: TGCGCCAGCAGCTTGAGCCCGGAAACCTACGAGCAGTACTTC.

This clonotype has a single count. J is TRBJ1-2 and V is TRBV20-1; D is possibly TRBD1 (5 bases). CDR3 size: 11 residues. The germline CDR1 and CDR2 sequences are DFQATT and SNEGSKA (reference sequence). This CDR3 reads CRAGRAGGYTF. The CDR3 region has the DNA TGCAGGGCCGGCAGGGCGGGGGGCTACACCTTC.

This chain connects TRBV20-1 to TRBJ2-3, with D tentatively TRBD2 (6 bases). CDR1 is DFQATT, CDR2 SNEGSKA, per germline (reference sequence). There are 13 residues in the CDR3. Deletions cut 6 bases from V and 6 bases from J, with 16 bases between. The CDR3 DNA reads TGCAGTGCCAACCGACTAGAGCGGGATACGCAGTATTTT. Translating gives CSANRLERDTQYF.

This clonotype was seen a handful of times. The chain is built from TRBV12-3 or TRBV12-4 and TRBJ1-2; no definite D call. The CDR3 totals 12 residues. V lost 3 bases and J 4 bases, leaving 6 bases between the germline ends. The DNA for the CDR3 is TGTGCCAGCAGTTTCACGGGCTATGGCTACACCTTC. The encoded protein is CASSFTGYGYTF.

The chain combines TRBV5-1 with TRBJ2-5, with D perhaps matching TRBD1 (6 bases). Germline-derived CDR1 and CDR2 are SGHRS and YFSETQ. This CDR3 is 15 amino acids long. The germline V and J ends were trimmed by 5 bases and 4 bases, with 18 bases remaining between them. The CDR3 spells CASSSWGPPAETQYF. The CDR3 DNA is TGCGCCAGCAGTAGCTGGGGGCCCCCGGCAGAGACCCAGTACTTC.

The chain combines TRBV7-8 with TRBJ1-1; D gene uncertain. Germline-derived CDR1 and CDR2 are SGHVS and FQNEAQ. V lost 2 bases to trimming and J lost 4 bases, with 14 bases between them. This CDR3 is 15 amino acids long. The CDR3 nucleotides read TGTGCCAGCAGCTTAATGGAGATGCGGGGCACTGAAGCTTTCTTT. Protein product: CASSLMEMRGTEAFF.

This rearrangement joins TRBV20-1 to TRBJ2-1; no clear D. Germline V lookup: CDR1 DFQATT, CDR2 SNEGSKA (reference sequence). Trimming removed 6 bases at V and 8 bases at J, with 17 bases between. The CDR3 is made up of 13 amino acids. CDR3 in amino acids: CSADRIRADEQFF. The CDR3 DNA reads as TGCAGTGCGGATAGGATCCGGGCGGATGAGCAGTTCTTC.

V is TRBV21-1 and J is TRBJ2-1; the table names TRBD1, a call not compared with the DNA. TRBV21-1 is an annotated pseudogene. This CDR3 region has 15 residues. CDR3 DNA sequence: TGTGCCAGCAGTTCTCCGGGACAGGGGGGAAATGAGCAGTTCTTC. Translation: CASSSPGQGGNEQFF.

In this sample, this clonotype turned up a few times. The CDR3 bases are TGCAGTGCTGATGACACCTCCTACGAGCAGTACTTC. Translation: CSADDTSYEQYF. The gene calls are TRBV20-1 and TRBJ2-7; no clear D. Looked up from germline, CDR1 is DFQATT and CDR2 is SNEGSKA (reference sequence). The germline V and J ends were trimmed by 5 bases and 0 bases, with 8 bases remaining between them. This CDR3 comprises 12 residues.

In its sample, this clonotype was seen many times. The rearrangement joins TRBV7-6 to TRBJ2-5, with 7 bases fitting TRBD1. CDR1 SGHVS and CDR2 FNYEAQ come from the germline V gene. The length of the CDR3 is 15 residues. V trimming: 7 bases; J trimming: 2 bases; junction bases outside the gene matches: 10. The CDR3 region is CASMALDRYQETQYF. CDR3 sequence (DNA): TGTGCCAGCATGGCACTGGACAGGTATCAAGAGACCCAGTACTTC.

Only a few counts were recorded for this clonotype. This chain connects TRBV13 to TRBJ2-7; D is perhaps TRBD1 (6 bases). The germline V gene encodes CDR1 PRHDT and CDR2 FYEKMQ (reference sequence). The CDR3 is 12 amino acids. Deletions cut 6 bases from V and 6 bases from J, with 12 bases between. The CDR3 reads CASRLTGSEQYF. The CDR3 nucleotides are TGTGCCAGCAGACTGACAGGAAGCGAGCAGTACTTC. Looking up the rest from reference TRBV13 and TRBJ2-7 gives the full variable domain: AAGVIQSPRHLIKEKRETATLKCYPIPRHDTVYWYQQGPGQDPQFLISFYEKMQSDKGSIPDRFSAQQFSDYHSELNMSSLELGDSALYFCASRLTGSEQYFGPGTRLTVT.

The chain carries TRBV11-3 and TRBJ2-1, with D unresolved. The CDR3 covers 9 residues. V gave up 5 bases and J gave up 14 bases, with 7 bases separating them. Germline V gene sequence: CDR1 SGHNT, CDR2 YENEEA. The CDR3 DNA reads TGTGCCAGCAGCAGACTGGAGTTCTTC. It yields the protein CASSRLEFF.

This clonotype was recorded only once. CDR3 in amino acids: CASGTSSSTDTQYF. For the CDR3, the DNA is TGCGCCAGCGGGACTAGCTCGAGCACAGATACGCAGTATTTT. This chain uses TRBV5-1 with TRBJ2-3; 9 nucleotides align to TRBD2. CDR1 and CDR2 from the germline V gene are SGHRS and YFSETQ. The CDR3 has 14 residues. After removal of 7 bases from V and 0 bases from J, the junction contained 3 bases not matched to a gene.

This clonotype was counted only a few times. The CDR3 here is CASSPLPGSNEQFF. CDR3 DNA: TGTGCCAGCTCACCGCTGCCCGGGAGCAATGAGCAGTTCTTC. This chain links TRBV18 with TRBJ2-1, with D tentatively TRBD2 (6 bases). CDR1 and CDR2 from the germline V gene are KGHSH and LQKENI. V was shortened by 3 bases and J by 6 bases, with 12 bases between the two germline ends. This CDR3 has 14 residues.

The DNA for the CDR3 is TGTGCCAGCAGGTGGACTAGCGGGAGCACAGATACGCAGTATTTT. This codes for CASRWTSGSTDTQYF. The chain is built from TRBV12-3 or TRBV12-4 and TRBJ2-3; 11 nucleotides match TRBD2. Losses at the gene ends were 6 bases for V and 0 bases for J; bases not matched to a gene: 2. This CDR3 region has 15 residues.